This passage covers 32 T cell receptor beta chains from one sample sequenced in a study of early T cells in non-severe SARS-CoV-2 infection (dated by TCRdb to 2020 to 2022). Library prep was done by 5' RACE. This sample was sequenced with a NextSeq 500. Using fastp at Q25 and MiXCR, TCRdb reprocessed the public reads and kept productive beta chains. Every CDR3 protein is listed once, alongside the most common genes and DNA of its rows. Across this sample there are 59,000 or so distinct CDR3 sequences, with around 12% seen only once. The ten largest clones capture roughly 1.4% of the sample. The sample was whole blood, taken at baseline. The source is an adult who was a healthcare worker with PCR-confirmed SARS-CoV-2 infection or an uninfected control (not recorded which).

This clonotype has ten or more counts. The J gene is TRBJ1-4, the V gene TRBV7-2, with D possibly TRBD1 on 5 matching bases. CDR1 is SGHTA, CDR2 FQGNSA, per germline. CDR3 size: 14 residues. V gave up 5 bases and J gave up 0 bases, with 7 bases separating them. The CDR3 nucleotides read TGTGCCAGCAGCCTGACAGCAACTAATGAAAAACTGTTTTTT. Protein product: CASSLTATNEKLFF.

Here the CDR3 reads CASSHGQYTEAFF. The CDR3 DNA sequence: TGTGCCAGCAGCCACGGACAGTACACTGAAGCTTTCTTT. The chain is built from TRBV14 and TRBJ1-1; a weak D match, TRBD1 (6 bases). The CDR3 covers 13 residues. V was clipped by 3 bases and J by 3 bases, with 8 bases between them. Germline CDR1 SGHDN, CDR2 FVKESK.

In its sample, this clonotype was seen many times. The chain is built from TRBV20-1 and TRBJ1-1; no clear D gene. The CDR3 totals 13 residues. V lost 5 bases and J 1 base, leaving 11 bases between the germline ends. Germline V gene lookup returns CDR1 DFQATT and CDR2 SNEGSKA (reference sequence). The CDR3 spells CSAVLNRNTEAFF. In DNA form, the CDR3 reads TGCAGTGCTGTCCTTAACAGGAACACTGAAGCTTTCTTT.

The V call is TRBV6-5, the J call TRBJ2-5, with TRBD2 identical over 10 bases. CDR1 is MNHEY, CDR2 SVGAGI, per germline. This CDR3 region has 16 residues. The junction had 7 bases not matched to a gene; V was cut back by 4 bases and J by 2 bases. The CDR3 DNA reads as TGTGCCAGCAGTTCTAGCGGGGGAATACTACAAGAGACCCAGTACTTC. Amino acid sequence: CASSSSGGILQETQYF.

The rearrangement links TRBV12-3 or TRBV12-4 to TRBJ1-6; 10 bases match TRBD1. Trimming removed 3 bases from V and 7 bases from J; junction bases left unmatched: 6. This CDR3 contains 16 residues. The CDR3: CASSLRGQGLNSPLHF. CDR3 DNA: TGTGCCAGCAGTTTGAGGGGACAGGGGCTCAATTCACCCCTCCACTTT.

This clonotype was seen a few times. The rearrangement links TRBV20-1 to TRBJ2-1; the D gene is possibly TRBD2 (7 bases). Germline CDR1 is DFQATT and CDR2 is SNEGSKA (reference sequence). The CDR3 is made up of 16 amino acids. V dropped 2 bases and J dropped 3 bases, with 17 bases sitting between them. The CDR3 coding sequence is TGCAGTGCTAGAAAGGTCCGGGGGGCCGGCTACAATGAGCAGTTCTTC. It encodes CSARKVRGAGYNEQFF.

This sequence joins TRBV7-2 and TRBJ1-2; D is ambiguous. Per the germline V gene, CDR1 is SGHTA and CDR2 is FQGNSA. Trimming shortened V by 3 bases and J by 6 bases, and 20 bases separated the two germline ends. The CDR3 covers 16 residues. The CDR3 bases are TGTGCCAGCAGCTTGTTGCGCGGGGTATCAGGAAATGGCTACACCTTC. It yields the protein CASSLLRGVSGNGYTF. The complete variable domain, with remaining parts taken from reference TRBV7-2 and TRBJ1-2, reads GAGVSQSPSNKVTEKGKDVELRCDPISGHTALYWYRQSLGQGLEFLIYFQGNSAPDKSGLPSDRFSAERTGGSVSTLTIQRTQQEDSAVYLCASSLLRGVSGNGYTFGSGTRLTVV.

The V and J genes are TRBV3-1 and TRBJ2-3; D is unresolved. Trimming stripped 1 base from V and 5 bases from J, with 10 bases between. Germline V CDR1 and CDR2: LGHDT, YNNKEL (reference sequence). The CDR3 has 14 residues. CDR3 loop: CASSQGGVEDTQYF. The CDR3 DNA follows: TGTGCCAGCAGCCAAGGCGGAGTAGAAGATACGCAGTATTTT.

This clonotype occurred many times. The genes are TRBV6-1 and TRBJ2-7; D gene ambiguous. CDR3 length equals 13 residues. The V gene's germline CDR1 is MNHNS and CDR2 SASEGT. Trimming took off 2 bases at V and 2 bases at J, with 7 bases between the two ends. CDR3 loop: CASSETETYEQYF. CDR3 coding DNA: TGTGCCAGCAGTGAAACGGAGACCTACGAGCAGTACTTC.

This chain connects TRBV6-9 to TRBJ2-3, with 7 bases that match TRBD2. V gave up 5 bases and J gave up 3 bases; unmatched junction bases: 5. Per germline, CDR1 MNHGY and CDR2 SVAAGI. The CDR3 has 14 amino acids. This chain's CDR3 is CASSPSGKTDTQYF. CDR3 in DNA: TGTGCCAGCAGTCCCAGCGGGAAGACAGATACGCAGTATTTT.

The sample holds many counts of this clonotype. This chain uses TRBV24-1 with TRBJ2-3; 7 bases agree with TRBD1. V trimming: 4 bases; J trimming: 6 bases; junction bases outside the gene matches: 9. This CDR3 has 15 residues. Germline CDR1 reads KGHDR; CDR2 reads SFDVKD. CDR3: CATSDPTGPPDTQYF. The CDR3 bases are TGTGCCACCAGTGACCCGACAGGGCCCCCCGATACGCAGTATTTT.

This clonotype was found many times. This sequence joins TRBV11-2 and TRBJ1-2; D is unresolved. The V gene lost 6 bases and the J gene lost 4 bases, with 9 bases spanning the gap. CDR1 is SGHAT and CDR2 is FQNNGV in the germline V gene. The CDR3 length is 12 residues. The CDR3 loop is CASSYGLYGYTF. The CDR3 region has the DNA TGTGCCAGCAGTTACGGACTCTATGGCTACACCTTC.

V usage is TRBV7-2 and J usage is TRBJ1-1, with TRBD1 as a possible D gene (6 bases). CDR3 length: 15 amino acids. Germline V gene sequence: CDR1 SGHTA, CDR2 FQGNSA. V was shortened by 0 bases and J by 4 bases, with 12 bases between the two germline ends. This chain's CDR3 is CASSLAPGVPTEAFF. The CDR3 nucleotides read TGTGCCAGCAGCTTAGCCCCAGGGGTGCCCACTGAAGCTTTCTTT. Variable domain in full (rest from reference TRBV7-2 and TRBJ1-1): GAGVSQSPSNKVTEKGKDVELRCDPISGHTALYWYRQSLGQGLEFLIYFQGNSAPDKSGLPSDRFSAERTGGSVSTLTIQRTQQEDSAVYLCASSLAPGVPTEAFFGQGTRLTVV.

The chain couples TRBV12-3 or TRBV12-4 to TRBJ1-4; D perhaps matches TRBD1 (6 bases). V dropped 6 bases and J dropped 7 bases, with 15 bases sitting between them. There are 14 residues in the CDR3. In nucleotides, the CDR3 is TGTGCCAGCAGGGATGGAAGGGGGGGTGAAAAACTGTTTTTT. This encodes CASRDGRGGEKLFF.

The chain joins TRBV21-1 to TRBJ2-7. TRBV21-1 is a pseudogene locus. CDR3 size: 16 residues. CDR3 loop: CASSPTNTGTSYEQYF. CDR3 in DNA: TGTGCCAGCAGCCCGACCAACACAGGGACCTCCTACGAGCAGTACTTC.

This clonotype has a count of ten or more. This chain connects TRBV12-3 or TRBV12-4 to TRBJ1-4; no reliable D call. The CDR3 consists of 15 residues. The ends were cut back, 6 bases at V and 1 base at J, with 12 bases in the middle. The CDR3 DNA reads TGTGCCAGCAGCCCACGAGGGAAAACTAATGAAAAACTGTTTTTT. It is translated as CASSPRGKTNEKLFF.

The chain combines TRBV20-1 with TRBJ2-3, with 7 bases that match TRBD1. With V trimmed by 1 base and J by 2 bases, 12 bases remained unmatched. Germline CDR1 DFQATT, CDR2 SNEGSKA (reference sequence). This CDR3 has 17 amino acids. The CDR3 nucleotides are TGCAGTGCTAGAGTTTTTTTCAGACAGGGAGACACAGATACGCAGTATTTT. Its protein product is CSARVFFRQGDTDTQYF.

There are many counts of this clonotype. This chain joins TRBV2 and TRBJ1-1; tentative D call: TRBD1 (5 bases). Trimming removed 6 bases at V and 4 bases at J, with 12 bases between. This CDR3 region has 13 residues. CDR1 and CDR2 (germline): SNHLY, FYNNEI. CDR3 bases: TGTGCCAGCAGAGATCAGGGTGGCACTGAAGCTTTCTTT. This translates into CASRDQGGTEAFF.

This clonotype was detected many times. The gene calls are TRBV12-3 or TRBV12-4 and TRBJ2-1; D remains ambiguous. The V gene lost 2 bases and the J gene lost 6 bases, with 17 bases spanning the gap. This CDR3 spans 16 amino acids. CDR3 DNA: TGTGCCAGCAGTTTATTTGGCGATAAGACCTCCAATGAGCAGTTCTTC. Translated, it gives CASSLFGDKTSNEQFF.

This chain joins TRBV12-3 or TRBV12-4 and TRBJ2-1, with 11 bases that match TRBD2. Trimming at V came to 2 bases and at J to 8 bases, leaving 8 bases not matched to a gene. CDR3 size: 16 residues. This CDR3 is CASSLWVAGGPYEQFF. The CDR3 nucleotides read TGTGCCAGCAGTTTATGGGTAGCGGGAGGGCCATATGAGCAGTTCTTC.

This clonotype has just a few counts. The chain is built from TRBV6-5 and TRBJ2-2, with 8 bases that match TRBD1. The CDR3 is 15 amino acids. V lost 5 bases to trimming and J lost 3 bases; unmatched junction nucleotides: 5. Germline V lookup: CDR1 MNHEY, CDR2 SVGAGI. The CDR3 DNA reads as TGTGCCAGCAGTAGACAGGGGTTGCACACCGGGGAGCTGTTTTTT. Translating gives CASSRQGLHTGELFF.

This clonotype has a handful of counts. The genes are TRBV7-9 and TRBJ2-7; weak D call: TRBD1 (6 bases). Trimming pared 1 base from V and 0 bases from J, leaving 31 bases between. The CDR3 sequence is 22 residues long. Germline loops: CDR1 SEHNR, CDR2 FQNEAQ (reference sequence). The CDR3 nucleotides are TGTGCCAGCAGCTTAGGTAGGGTAACCCGGGACAAAGAAATAGCCCTCTCCTACGAGCAGTACTTC. Its translation: CASSLGRVTRDKEIALSYEQYF.

This clonotype was seen more than once but under ten times. The V and J genes are TRBV7-9 and TRBJ2-5, with no clear D. The CDR3 has 18 residues. Germline V lookup: CDR1 SEHNR, CDR2 FQNEAQ (reference sequence). The V gene lost 1 base and the J gene lost 1 base, with 19 bases spanning the gap. The CDR3 nucleotides are TGTGCCAGCAGCTTAGGCAAGCCCTTGGCAGCTACCCAAGAGACCCAGTACTTC. Residues: CASSLGKPLAATQETQYF.

The chain carries TRBV7-9 and TRBJ1-4; D not resolved. V was shortened by 10 bases and J by 4 bases, with 13 bases between the two germline ends. Germline-derived CDR1 and CDR2 are SEHNR and FQNEAQ (reference sequence). The CDR3 contains 13 residues. The CDR3 protein is CATTGQYNEKLFF. The CDR3 nucleotides read TGTGCCACTACCGGGCAGTATAATGAAAAACTGTTTTTT.

The chain uses TRBV6-5 and TRBJ2-1; D might be TRBD2 (5 bases). This CDR3 is built from 15 residues. Deletions cut 8 bases from V and 0 bases from J, with 14 bases between. Germline V gives CDR1 MNHEY, CDR2 SVGAGI. CDR3 amino acids: CASRLGGSSYNEQFF. CDR3 DNA sequence: TGTGCCAGCCGCCTTGGCGGGTCCTCCTACAATGAGCAGTTCTTC.

Notes on this clonotype: Likely a read error: the CDR3 ends without its conserved phenylalanine or tryptophan. The DNA is left out, because the CDR3 cannot be placed on it with certainty; the CDR3 is given as TCRdb lists it. The rearrangement uses TRBV5-6 and TRBJ1-4; TRBD1 reflects the table's D call only, with no check against the DNA. CDR1 and CDR2 from the germline V gene are SGHDT and YYEEEE. The CDR3 comprises 10 residues, both ends counted. CDR3 residues: CASSPDRGLG.

The chain combines TRBV29-1 with TRBJ2-7; D ambiguous. Trimming stripped 4 bases from V and 4 bases from J, with 14 bases between. Germline CDR1 is SQVTM and CDR2 is ANQGSEA. This CDR3 has 13 residues. The CDR3, as DNA: TGCAGCGTTGTCGTCTTGGCAGCGTACGAGCAGTACTTC. This gives the protein CSVVVLAAYEQYF.

The chain joins TRBV28 to TRBJ1-1; 10 nucleotides line up with TRBD1. The CDR3 consists of 13 residues. The V gene's germline CDR1 is MDHEN and CDR2 SYDVKM. V dropped 5 bases and J dropped 7; count of bases not matched to a gene: 4. CDR3 DNA: TGTGCCAGCAGTCTGACAGGGGGCGATGAAGCTTTCTTT. Its protein product is CASSLTGGDEAFF.

This clonotype was seen at least ten times. The V gene is TRBV7-9, the J gene TRBJ2-5, with 14 bases fitting TRBD2. The CDR3 has 15 amino acids. The germline CDR1 and CDR2 sequences are SEHNR and FQNEAQ (reference sequence). J lost 4 bases, V lost 4 bases, and 2 bases had no gene match. The CDR3 loop reads CASSSGLAGAETQYF. CDR3 sequence (DNA): TGTGCCAGCAGCTCGGGACTAGCGGGGGCAGAGACCCAGTACTTC. The full variable domain, rest sourced from reference TRBV7-9 and TRBJ2-5, is DTGVSQNPRHKITKRGQNVTFRCDPISEHNRLYWYRQTLGQGPEFLTYFQNEAQLEKSRLLSDRFSAERPKGSFSTLEIQRTEQGDSAMYLCASSSGLAGAETQYFGPGTRLLVL.

The genes are TRBV6-5 and TRBJ2-7, with D perhaps matching TRBD2 (5 bases). The CDR3 is 14 residues long. V lost 7 bases and J 3 bases, leaving 16 bases between the germline ends. Germline assignment: CDR1 MNHEY and CDR2 SVGAGI. CDR3 residues: CASTRPGEFYEQYF. In nucleotides, the CDR3 is TGTGCCAGCACCAGGCCCGGGGAGTTCTACGAGCAGTACTTC.

This clonotype was counted many times. The chain links TRBV28 to TRBJ2-2; D perhaps matches TRBD2 (6 bases). Germline CDR1 MDHEN, CDR2 SYDVKM. The CDR3 runs to 14 residues. The V gene lost 6 bases and the J gene lost 0 bases, with 8 bases spanning the gap. CDR3: CASRAGPNTGELFF. Written as DNA, the CDR3 is TGTGCCAGCAGGGCGGGACCGAACACCGGGGAGCTGTTTTTT.

Ten or more counts support this clonotype. The chain is built from TRBV2 and TRBJ2-2; D is undetermined. Germline loops: CDR1 SNHLY, CDR2 FYNNEI. The ends were cut back, 7 bases at V and 6 bases at J, with 6 bases in the middle. The CDR3 is 11 amino acids. The CDR3 is CASMDAGELFF. The CDR3 DNA reads TGTGCCAGCATGGATGCCGGGGAGCTGTTTTTT. The variable domain in full, with the rest retrieved from reference TRBV2 and TRBJ2-2, is EPEVTQTPSHQVTQMGQEVILRCVPISNHLYFYWYRQILGQKVEFLVSFYNNEISEKSEIFDDQFSVERPDGSNFTLKIRSTKLEDSAMYFCASMDAGELFFGEGSRLTVL.